This is a list of T cell receptor beta chains from one sample in a study of early stage breast cancer tumors. The repertoire was sequenced with immunoSEQ multiplex PCR; TCRdb's copy has only in-frame clones and lacks some. In the table there are 50,000 to 65,000 clones, about three quarters of which are singletons. The specimen was blood. The receptors here all came from a person under 45 with breast cancer. The CDR3 runs from the conserved cysteine through the conserved F or W.

J | V | CDR3
TRBJ1-1 | TRBV29-1 | CSVRWTEATEAFF
TRBJ1-2 | TRBV30 | CAWKGRGYGYTF
TRBJ2-4 | TRBV19 | CASSTGTGKNIQYF
TRBJ2-7 | TRBV7-9 | CASSSNRGVYEQYF
TRBJ1-2 | TRBV20-1 | CSAHRDGYTF
TRBJ1-1 | TRBV5-1 | CASSSGLGAFF
TRBJ2-2 | TRBV6-1 | CASSGVRRLNTGELFF
TRBJ2-3 | TRBV5-1 | CASSFSGSSTDTQYF
TRBJ1-2 | TRBV5-4 | CASSPAGDGYTF
TRBJ2-2 | TRBV7-8 | CASSAELAGSNTGELFF
TRBJ2-1 | TRBV27 | CASSLPGGNEQFF
TRBJ2-3 | TRBV5-6 | CASSPPGDPDTQYF